This T cell receptor beta chain was profiled in a study of blood T cells in healthy people across ages (dated by TCRdb to 2015 to 2017). Context from the whole study: In model experiments, template switching captured about one uniquely barcoded TCR beta cDNA molecule for every two T cells. Using deep sequencing normalized with unique cDNA molecular identifiers, the study measured how TCR beta repertoire diversity changes with age. The donors were split into four age groups: young (average about 16 years), middle-aged (nearly 40), aged (approximately 59) and long-lived (about 74). Two additional independent replicas of 1 million unique cDNA reads from the same blood draw were analyzed for two donors (one aged 18 to 30 and one aged 80 or older).

The research as a whole found: Since profiling was done on bulk unsorted PBMCs, naive and antigen-experienced compartments could not be conclusively compared. A strong correlation was found between observed TCR beta diversity and the percentage of naive T cells measured by flow cytometry. Compared with the aged group, the long-lived group had more naive CD4+ T cells, fewer expanded clones and increased TCR diversity, suggesting age selection. As age increased, observed TCR beta diversity per million T cells dropped in a roughly linear way, and a significant reduction was already evident by age about 40. The CMV infection status of donors was not known, potentially confounding age-related changes in expanded clonotypes. Estimates of total diversity based on one million sequenced T cells were regarded as lower bounds and as underestimates.

The library was generated by 5' RACE. TCRdb shows the sequencer as Illumina HiSeq 2500. The second PCR ran for about 6 to 11 cycles and used a J-beta primer mix along with a sample-barcoded 5' primer. A unique molecular identifier was introduced onto each TCR beta cDNA molecule by a template-switch 5' adaptor carrying 12 random nucleotides. Each sample yielded at least 2.5 million CDR3-containing paired-end reads. First-strand cDNA synthesis was performed from all RNA using the Mint cDNA synthesis kit, with priming by a TRBC-specific oligonucleotide. After uracil-DNA glycosylase treatment, a first 18-cycle PCR used universal primers M1SS and BC2_uni_R on all cDNA. The paper's data handling went like this. For normalization, 1 million high-quality reads were randomly selected from each sample, with every read carrying a distinct molecular identifier. Reads with shared molecular identifiers were discarded instead of being binned into consensus sequences. MiTCR, set to a Q25 quality threshold and the strictest error-elimination algorithm, was used for CDR3 identification, clonotype clustering and error correction. A nonparametric unseen species model using Euler transformation provided a lower-bound estimate of total TCR beta diversity. TCRdb itself trimmed the public reads at Q25 with fastp, ran MiXCR and retained productive beta chains. CDR3 protein sequences are deduplicated, and each keeps its most common genes and DNA. The V and J calls reflect TCRdb's pipeline rather than the authors' work. Here the sample has around 1,000,000 distinct CDR3 sequences; around 27% occur a single time. Of the sample, approximately 0.71% falls within the top ten clones.

Systemically healthy Caucasian individuals from Russia, some 36 in total and aged roughly 6 to 100 years, were included as donors. Around 10 milliliters of peripheral blood were collected from each donor into EDTA-treated Vacutainer tubes. Ficoll-Paque density-gradient centrifugation was used to isolate PBMCs, with at least 7 million obtained per sample. Total RNA was extracted from PBMCs with Trizol reagent, with at least 5 micrograms obtained per sample. The percentages of naive CD45RAhigh/CD27high T cells were determined by flow cytometry on a PBMC aliquot from every donor. This clonotype occurred a few times. Its antigen remains unidentified. No much larger clone exists at a distance of one base, and base qualities are not known. Measured from the cysteine to the phenylalanine, the CDR3 is 15 residues long. Only CDR3 DNA is held: 45 bases, read in frame from base 1. Deletion took 7 bases off V and 4 bases off J, with a span of 17 bases between the germline ends. The CDR1 and CDR2 encoded by the germline V gene are LGHNA and YNFKEQ.

This sample also belongs to another study, concerning T cells of mothers and their children. The second publication reports: The donors were nine systemically healthy Caucasian individuals, made up of three mothers and their six children. cDNA synthesis consumed the entire amount of extracted RNA, loaded at approximately 1.4 ug RNA in each 15 ul reaction. In the second PCR, the M1S primer added sample barcodes and 2-4 random nucleotides. Over 8 million TCR beta CDR3 reads came from each mother, compared with millions of reads from each child. In both related and unrelated pairs, thymic selection shapes the output of TCR recombination in a similar way, with inherited differences having only a minor effect. Normalized repertoire overlap in related mother-child pairs was always slightly higher than in unrelated mother-child pairs, but the difference was never significant. No persistent microchimeric T cell clones were detected, at a sensitivity of roughly 100 clones per million clonotypes. The study used deep NGS to compare TCR beta repertoires of mothers and children, seeking features distinguishing related mother-child pairs from unrelated individuals. Mothers averaged about 40 +/- 4 years of age and children averaged about 12 +/- 4 years. After adapters were ligated using NEBNext reagents, the libraries underwent 100+100 nt paired-end sequencing on an Illumina HiSeq 2000. Mother and child libraries were prepared a month apart and sequenced in separate runs to prevent cross-contamination. For each donor, between about 450,000 and 2,300,000 distinct TCR beta clonotypes were identified. Naive TCR beta clonotypes were estimated from low-frequency clonotypes matched to each donor's FACS-determined naive share, without sorting.

Sample: blood. The rearrangement joined TRBV4-2 to TRBJ2-1; a weak D assignment points to TRBD1 (5 bases agree). This clonotype was sampled from a girl aged 2 to 9 in good health. CDR3 loop: CASTVSQGKYNEQFF. The sequenced DNA: TGTGCCAGCACCGTCAGTCAGGGCAAATACAATGAGCAGTTCTTC.